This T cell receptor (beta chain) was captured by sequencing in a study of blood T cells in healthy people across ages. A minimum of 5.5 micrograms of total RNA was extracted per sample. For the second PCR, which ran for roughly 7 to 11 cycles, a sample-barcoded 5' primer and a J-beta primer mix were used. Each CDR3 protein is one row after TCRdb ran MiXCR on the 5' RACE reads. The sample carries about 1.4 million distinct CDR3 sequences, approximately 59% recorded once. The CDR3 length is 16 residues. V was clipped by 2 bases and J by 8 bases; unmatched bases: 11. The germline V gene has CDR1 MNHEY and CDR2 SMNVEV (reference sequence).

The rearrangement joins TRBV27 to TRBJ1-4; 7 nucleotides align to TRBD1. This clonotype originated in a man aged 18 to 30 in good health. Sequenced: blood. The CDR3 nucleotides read TGTGCCAGCAGTTTAACATATATAGGGGGCAGGGAAAAACTGTTTTTT. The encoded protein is CASSLTYIGGREKLFF. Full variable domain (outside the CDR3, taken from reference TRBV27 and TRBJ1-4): EAQVTQNPRYLITVTGKKLTVTCSQNMNHEYMSWYRQDPGLGLRQIYYSMNVEVTDKGDVPEGYKVSRKEKRNFPLILESPSPNQTSLYFCASSLTYIGGREKLFFGSGTQLSVL.